The present entry profiles one T cell receptor beta chain with its context. These data belong to a study of CD8 T cells in ankylosing spondylitis. The CDR3 length is 15 residues. CDR1 and CDR2 from the germline V gene are MNHEY and SMNVEV (reference sequence). V was shortened by 5 bases and J by 7 bases, with 21 bases between the two germline ends. Preparation of TCR beta libraries was done by quantitative 5'-RACE with molecular barcodes. TCRdb recomputed calls from the 5' RACE reads with MiXCR, one row per CDR3 protein. The sample records hundreds of thousands of distinct CDR3 sequences, roughly a third being singletons.

The sample taken for sequencing was blood, either unsorted or a sorted T cell fraction (not recorded which). The chain recombines TRBV27 with TRBJ2-7, with D perhaps matching TRBD2 (6 bases). The clonotype was recovered from a male donor with ankylosing spondylitis or in good health (not recorded which). The CDR3 here is CASSPGTVPSREQYF. The CDR3, as DNA: TGTGCCAGCAGTCCTGGGACTGTCCCCTCGAGGGAGCAGTACTTC.